This TCR beta chain was identified during a study of T-cell memory formation after mild COVID-19. TCRdb analysed the 5' RACE reads with MiXCR anew, one entry per CDR3 protein. This table holds about 360,000 distinct CDR3 sequences, roughly 13% found once. This clonotype has just a few counts. V gave up 2 bases and J gave up 0 bases, with 12 bases separating them. The CDR3 contains 16 residues. Per the germline V gene, CDR1 is SNHLY and CDR2 is FYNNEI. This clonotype originated in a man aged 18 to 30 who had mild COVID-19 (a few samples of this study predate the infection). Cell type and time point are not known. The sample consisted of PBMCs or a T cell subset sorted from them (not recorded which). This chain links TRBV2 with TRBJ2-3, with D perhaps matching TRBD2 (6 bases). This CDR3 reads CASSERAGFSTDTQYF. The CDR3 DNA reads as TGTGCCAGCAGTGAAAGGGCGGGGTTTAGCACAGATACGCAGTATTTT.